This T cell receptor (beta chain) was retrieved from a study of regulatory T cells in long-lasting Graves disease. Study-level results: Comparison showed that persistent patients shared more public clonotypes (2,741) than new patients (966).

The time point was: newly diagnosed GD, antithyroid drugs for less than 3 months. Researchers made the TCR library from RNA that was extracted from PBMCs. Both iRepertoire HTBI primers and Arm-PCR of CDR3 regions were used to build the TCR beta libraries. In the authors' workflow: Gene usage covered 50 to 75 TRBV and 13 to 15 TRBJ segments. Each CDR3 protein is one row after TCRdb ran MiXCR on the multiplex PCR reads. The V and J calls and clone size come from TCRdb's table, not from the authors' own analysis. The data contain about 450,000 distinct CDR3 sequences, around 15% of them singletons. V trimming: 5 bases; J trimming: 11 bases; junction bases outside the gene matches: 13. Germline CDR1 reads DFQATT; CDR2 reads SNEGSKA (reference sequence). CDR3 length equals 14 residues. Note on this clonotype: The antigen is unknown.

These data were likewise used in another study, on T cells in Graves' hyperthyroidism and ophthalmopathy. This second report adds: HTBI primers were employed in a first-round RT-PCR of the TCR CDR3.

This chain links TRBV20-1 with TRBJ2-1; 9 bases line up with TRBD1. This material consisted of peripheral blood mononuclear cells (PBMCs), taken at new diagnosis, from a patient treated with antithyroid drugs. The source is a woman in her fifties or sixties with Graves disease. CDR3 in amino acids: CSAPRQGVGHQQFF. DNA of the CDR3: TGCAGTGCTCCTAGACAGGGGGTGGGACATCAGCAGTTCTTC.